These T cell receptor beta chains were read from a single sample in a study of shared clonotypes between healthy human individuals. Generated by immunoSEQ multiplex PCR, the TCRdb table keeps only in-frame clones and is missing some. The sample consists of 1.5 million to 2.5 million clones, about 95% of them appearing once. The sequenced sample was naive CD8+ T cells sorted from blood. These receptors were obtained from a man aged 18 to 29 in good health. Each CDR3 is given with its conserved first and last residue.

V gene	J gene	CDR3 protein
TRBV6-7	TRBJ1-4	CASSSPRETGGDEKLFF
TRBV15	TRBJ2-5	CATLGGGETQYF
TRBV7-2	TRBJ2-5	CASSLEFWGSEEETQYF
TRBV19	TRBJ1-1	CASSIRVGEGTEAFF
TRBV7-9	TRBJ2-5	CASSADGAQETQYF
TRBV7-9	TRBJ2-1	CASSSPGGEGYNEQFF
TRBV5-4	TRBJ1-1	CASSFSGGNTEAFF
TRBV27	TRBJ2-7	CASSLAGVGYEQYF
TRBV6-1	TRBJ1-4	CASGGRDGEKLFF
TRBV5-4	TRBJ2-6	CASSLGQAISGANVLTF
TRBV28	TRBJ2-7	CASSSIRTGIYYEQYF
TRBV7-9	TRBJ2-5	CASSPDWLETQYF
TRBV19	TRBJ2-7	CASSKSVGLSYEQYF
TRBV27	TRBJ1-2	CASSFTGTGDGYTF
TRBV6-5	TRBJ2-1	CASSYSTGAAYNEQFF
TRBV6-6	TRBJ2-7	CASSPGGESYEQYF
TRBV30	TRBJ1-3	CAWSRGSGNTIYF
TRBV6-1	TRBJ1-6	CASQPGQALSPLHF
TRBV5-4	TRBJ2-2	CASSSGTWTGELFF
TRBV6-5	TRBJ2-3	CASRTRNTDTQYF
TRBV6-5	TRBJ2-2	CASSYSGAGTGELFF
TRBV2	TRBJ2-5	CASSEGRFQETQYF
TRBV5-4	TRBJ1-4	CASSSAETVEKLFF
TRBV28	TRBJ2-7	CASSLGPAAGEHYYEQYF
TRBV6-5	TRBJ2-3	CASRLGGARADTQYF
TRBV28	TRBJ1-4	CASSLRDRGHEKLFF
TRBV7-6	TRBJ1-1	CASSSLDREATEAFF
TRBV28	TRBJ1-1	CASRLTGGIEAFF
TRBV6-4	TRBJ2-7	CASSDVFSGSGYF
TRBV25-1	TRBJ1-6	CASTRQGADSPLHF
TRBV4-1	TRBJ1-1	CASSQRDSGTEAFF
TRBV27	TRBJ2-7	CASGTGSGGLEQYF
TRBV19	TRBJ2-5	CASTVRPGLAGEETQYF
TRBV10-1	TRBJ2-6	CADRFSSGANVLTF
TRBV14	TRBJ2-5	CASSHLRGAGLRQETQYF
TRBV4-3	TRBJ2-7	CASSQGLPSYEQYF
TRBV4-1	TRBJ1-2	CASSPLGQGWSSNYGYTF
TRBV7-9	TRBJ1-1	CASSDTLNTEAFF
TRBV15	TRBJ2-1	CATSRDHTSGGDSEQFF
TRBV18	TRBJ2-7	CASSPPDAIVEQYF
TRBV2	TRBJ2-5	CASSESVSGGTQYF
TRBV5-1	TRBJ2-4	CASSLDYSGSAKNIQYF
TRBV7-8	TRBJ2-1	CASSAGLAGGLDYNEQFF
TRBV15	TRBJ2-5	CATRGPYQETQYF
TRBV5-4	TRBJ2-7	CASSSIPGGTSGIASEQYF
TRBV7-2	TRBJ2-3	CASSSDLAGDFWGLDTQYF
TRBV5-4	TRBJ2-3	CASSSPSAEGSTDTQYF
TRBV7-9	TRBJ2-7	CASSLGGRSYEQYF
TRBV28	TRBJ2-5	CASSSWTDQETQYF
TRBV6-5	TRBJ2-1	CASCIGPPHEQFF
TRBV19	TRBJ1-1	CASSTRDRGRGAFF
TRBV13	TRBJ1-1	CASSYLIVEGSNEAFF
TRBV29-1	TRBJ2-2	CSVPGLTGELFF